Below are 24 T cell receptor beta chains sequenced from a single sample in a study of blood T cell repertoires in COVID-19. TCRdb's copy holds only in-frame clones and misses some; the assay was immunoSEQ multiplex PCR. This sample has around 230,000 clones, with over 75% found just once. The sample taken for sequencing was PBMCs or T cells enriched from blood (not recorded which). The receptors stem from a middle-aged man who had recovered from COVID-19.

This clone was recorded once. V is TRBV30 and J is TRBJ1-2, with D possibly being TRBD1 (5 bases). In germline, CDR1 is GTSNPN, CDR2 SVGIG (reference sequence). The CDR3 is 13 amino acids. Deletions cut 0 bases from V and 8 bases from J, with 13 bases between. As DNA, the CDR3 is TGTGCCTGGAGTGTGACGGCAGGGCGAGGCTACACCTTC. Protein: CAWSVTAGRGYTF.

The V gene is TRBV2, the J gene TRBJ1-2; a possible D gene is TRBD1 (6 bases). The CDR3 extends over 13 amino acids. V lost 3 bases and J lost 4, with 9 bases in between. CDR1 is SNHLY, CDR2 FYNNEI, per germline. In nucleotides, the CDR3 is TGTGCCAGCAGTGACAGGGGAACCTATGGCTACACCTTC. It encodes CASSDRGTYGYTF.

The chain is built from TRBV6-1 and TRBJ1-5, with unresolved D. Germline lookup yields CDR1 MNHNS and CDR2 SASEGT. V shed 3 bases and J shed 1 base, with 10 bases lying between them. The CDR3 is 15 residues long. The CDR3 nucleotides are TGTGCCAGCAGTGACCGGGATCGGAGCAATCAGCCCCAGCATTTT. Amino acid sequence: CASSDRDRSNQPQHF.

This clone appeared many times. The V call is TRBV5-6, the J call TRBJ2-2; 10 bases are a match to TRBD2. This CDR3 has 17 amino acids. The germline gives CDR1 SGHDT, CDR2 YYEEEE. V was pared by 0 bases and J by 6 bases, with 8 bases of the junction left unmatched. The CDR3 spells CASSLAASGSKAGELFF. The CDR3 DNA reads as TGTGCCAGCAGCTTGGCGGCTAGCGGGAGTAAGGCCGGGGAGCTGTTTTTT.

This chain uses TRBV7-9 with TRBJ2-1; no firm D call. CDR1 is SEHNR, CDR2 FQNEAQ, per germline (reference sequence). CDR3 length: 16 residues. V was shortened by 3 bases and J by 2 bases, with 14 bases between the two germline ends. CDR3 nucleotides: TGTGCCAGCAGCTTTTCAGGCCAGGTAGCCTACAATGAGCAGTTCTTC. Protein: CASSFSGQVAYNEQFF.

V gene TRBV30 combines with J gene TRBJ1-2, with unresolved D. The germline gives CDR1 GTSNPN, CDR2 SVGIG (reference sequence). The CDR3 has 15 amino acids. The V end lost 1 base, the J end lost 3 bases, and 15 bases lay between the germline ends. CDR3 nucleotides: TGTGCCTGGAGTGACAAGGGAGGCCGACACTATGGCTACACCTTC. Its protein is CAWSDKGGRHYGYTF.

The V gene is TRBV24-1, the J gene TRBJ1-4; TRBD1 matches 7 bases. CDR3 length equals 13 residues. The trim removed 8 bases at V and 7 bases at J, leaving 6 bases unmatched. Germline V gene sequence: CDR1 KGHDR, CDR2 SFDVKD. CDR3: CATTGGLGEKLFF. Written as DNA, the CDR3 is TGTGCCACCACAGGGGGGCTAGGTGAAAAACTGTTTTTT.

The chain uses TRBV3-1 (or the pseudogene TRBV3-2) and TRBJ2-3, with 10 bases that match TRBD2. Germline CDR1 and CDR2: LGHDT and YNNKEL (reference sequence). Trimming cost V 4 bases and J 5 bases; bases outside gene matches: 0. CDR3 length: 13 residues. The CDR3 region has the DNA TGTGCCAGCAGCCGACTAGCGGGAGATACGCAGTATTTT. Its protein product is CASSRLAGDTQYF.

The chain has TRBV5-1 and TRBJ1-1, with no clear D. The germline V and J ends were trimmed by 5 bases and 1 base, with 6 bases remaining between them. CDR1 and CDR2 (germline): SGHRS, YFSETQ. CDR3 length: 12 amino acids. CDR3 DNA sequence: TGCGCCAGCAGGAGGGAGAACACTGAAGCTTTCTTT. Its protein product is CASRRENTEAFF. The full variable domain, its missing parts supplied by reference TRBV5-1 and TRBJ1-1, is KAGVTQTPRYLIKTRGQQVTLSCSPISGHRSVSWYQQTPGQGLQFLFEYFSETQRNKGNFPGRFSGRQFSNSRSEMNVSTLELGDSALYLCASRRENTEAFFGQGTRLTVV.

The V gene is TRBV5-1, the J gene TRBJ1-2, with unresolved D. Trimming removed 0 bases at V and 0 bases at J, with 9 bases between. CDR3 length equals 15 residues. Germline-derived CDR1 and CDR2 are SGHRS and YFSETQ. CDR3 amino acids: CASSLASESNYGYTF. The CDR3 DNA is TGCGCCAGCAGCTTGGCCAGCGAATCTAACTATGGCTACACCTTC.

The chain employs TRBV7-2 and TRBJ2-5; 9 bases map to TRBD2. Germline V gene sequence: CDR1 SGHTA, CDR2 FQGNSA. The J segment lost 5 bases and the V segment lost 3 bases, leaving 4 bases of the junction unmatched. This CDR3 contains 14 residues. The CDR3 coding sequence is TGTGCCAGCAGCTTTACTAGCGGGTCGGAGACCCAGTACTTC. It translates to CASSFTSGSETQYF.

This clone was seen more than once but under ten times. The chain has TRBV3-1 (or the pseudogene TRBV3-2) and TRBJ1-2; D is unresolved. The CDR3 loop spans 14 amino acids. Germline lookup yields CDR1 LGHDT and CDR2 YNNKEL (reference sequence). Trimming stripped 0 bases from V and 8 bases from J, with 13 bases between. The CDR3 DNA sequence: TGTGCCAGCAGCCAAGAAGCGGACCCCGGGGGCTACACCTTC. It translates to CASSQEADPGGYTF.

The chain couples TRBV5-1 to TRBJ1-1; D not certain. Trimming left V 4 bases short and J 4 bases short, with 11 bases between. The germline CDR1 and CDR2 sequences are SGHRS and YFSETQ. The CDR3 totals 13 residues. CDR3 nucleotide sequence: TGCGCCAGCAGCCGGCTGGGGAGCACTGAAGCTTTCTTT. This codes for CASSRLGSTEAFF. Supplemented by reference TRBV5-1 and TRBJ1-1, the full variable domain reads KAGVTQTPRYLIKTRGQQVTLSCSPISGHRSVSWYQQTPGQGLQFLFEYFSETQRNKGNFPGRFSGRQFSNSRSEMNVSTLELGDSALYLCASSRLGSTEAFFGQGTRLTVV.

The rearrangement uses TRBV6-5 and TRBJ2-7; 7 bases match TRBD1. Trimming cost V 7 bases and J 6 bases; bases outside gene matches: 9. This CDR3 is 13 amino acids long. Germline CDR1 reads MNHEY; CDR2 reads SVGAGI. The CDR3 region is CASTSGQRGEQYF. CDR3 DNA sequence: TGTGCCAGCACCTCGGGACAGAGGGGCGAGCAGTACTTC.

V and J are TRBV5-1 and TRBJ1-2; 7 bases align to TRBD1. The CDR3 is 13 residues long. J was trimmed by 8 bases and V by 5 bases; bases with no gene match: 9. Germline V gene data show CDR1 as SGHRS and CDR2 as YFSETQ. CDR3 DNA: TGCGCCAGCAGGTCTACAGGGGTGGAGGGCTACACCTTC. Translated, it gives CASRSTGVEGYTF.

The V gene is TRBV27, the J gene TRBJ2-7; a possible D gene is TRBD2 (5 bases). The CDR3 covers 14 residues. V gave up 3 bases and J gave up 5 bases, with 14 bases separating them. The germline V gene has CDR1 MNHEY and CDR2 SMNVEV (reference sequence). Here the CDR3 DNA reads TGTGCCAGCAGTTTCGGACGGGGTAACGACGAGCAGTACTTC. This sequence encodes CASSFGRGNDEQYF.

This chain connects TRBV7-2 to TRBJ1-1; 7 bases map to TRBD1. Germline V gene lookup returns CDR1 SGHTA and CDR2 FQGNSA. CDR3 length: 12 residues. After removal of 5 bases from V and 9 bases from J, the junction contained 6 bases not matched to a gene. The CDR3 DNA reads TGTGCCAGCAGCACACAGGGGTGGAAAGCTTTCTTT. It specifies CASSTQGWKAFF.

The chain's CDR3 is CASSSLLNTEAFF. For the CDR3, the DNA is TGTGCCAGCAGTTCTCTTTTGAACACTGAAGCTTTCTTT. The chain employs TRBV12-3 or TRBV12-4 and TRBJ1-1; no reliable D call. The CDR3 extends over 13 amino acids. The V end lost 4 bases, the J end lost 0 bases, and 6 bases lay between the germline ends.

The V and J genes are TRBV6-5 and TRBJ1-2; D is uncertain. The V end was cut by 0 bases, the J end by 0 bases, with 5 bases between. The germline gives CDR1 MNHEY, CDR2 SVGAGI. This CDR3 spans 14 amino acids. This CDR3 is CASSYSAANYGYTF. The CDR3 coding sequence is TGTGCCAGCAGTTACTCGGCAGCTAACTATGGCTACACCTTC.

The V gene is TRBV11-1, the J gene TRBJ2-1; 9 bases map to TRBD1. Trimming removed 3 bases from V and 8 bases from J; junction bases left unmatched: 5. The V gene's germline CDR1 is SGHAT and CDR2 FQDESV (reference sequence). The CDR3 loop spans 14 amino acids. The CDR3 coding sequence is TGTGCCAGCAGCTTCGGGACAGGGACCGATGAGCAGTTCTTC. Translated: CASSFGTGTDEQFF.

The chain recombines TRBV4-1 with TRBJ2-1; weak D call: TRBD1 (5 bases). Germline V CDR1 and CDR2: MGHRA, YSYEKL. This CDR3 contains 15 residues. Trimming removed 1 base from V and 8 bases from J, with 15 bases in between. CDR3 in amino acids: CASSQGLRGSDEQFF. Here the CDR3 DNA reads TGCGCCAGCAGCCAAGGTCTTAGGGGCTCGGATGAGCAGTTCTTC.

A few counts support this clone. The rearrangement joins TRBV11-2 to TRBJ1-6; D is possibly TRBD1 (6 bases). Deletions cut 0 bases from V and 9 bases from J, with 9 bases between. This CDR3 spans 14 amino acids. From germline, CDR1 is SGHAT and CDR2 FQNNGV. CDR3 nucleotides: TGTGCCAGCAGCTTAGAGGGCAGGGGTTCACCCCTCCACTTT. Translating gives CASSLEGRGSPLHF.

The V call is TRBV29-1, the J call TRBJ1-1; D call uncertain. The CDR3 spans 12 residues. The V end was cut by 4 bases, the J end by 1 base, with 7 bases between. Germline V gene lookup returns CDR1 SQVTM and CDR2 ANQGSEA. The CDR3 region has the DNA TGCAGCGTTGGCAACAAGAACACTGAAGCTTTCTTT. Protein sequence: CSVGNKNTEAFF.

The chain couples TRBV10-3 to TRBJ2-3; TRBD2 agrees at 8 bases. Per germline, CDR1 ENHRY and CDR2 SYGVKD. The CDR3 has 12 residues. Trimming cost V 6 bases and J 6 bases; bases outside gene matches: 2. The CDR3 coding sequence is TGTGCCATCAGCCGGGGGGGCGATACGCAGTATTTT. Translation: CAISRGGDTQYF.